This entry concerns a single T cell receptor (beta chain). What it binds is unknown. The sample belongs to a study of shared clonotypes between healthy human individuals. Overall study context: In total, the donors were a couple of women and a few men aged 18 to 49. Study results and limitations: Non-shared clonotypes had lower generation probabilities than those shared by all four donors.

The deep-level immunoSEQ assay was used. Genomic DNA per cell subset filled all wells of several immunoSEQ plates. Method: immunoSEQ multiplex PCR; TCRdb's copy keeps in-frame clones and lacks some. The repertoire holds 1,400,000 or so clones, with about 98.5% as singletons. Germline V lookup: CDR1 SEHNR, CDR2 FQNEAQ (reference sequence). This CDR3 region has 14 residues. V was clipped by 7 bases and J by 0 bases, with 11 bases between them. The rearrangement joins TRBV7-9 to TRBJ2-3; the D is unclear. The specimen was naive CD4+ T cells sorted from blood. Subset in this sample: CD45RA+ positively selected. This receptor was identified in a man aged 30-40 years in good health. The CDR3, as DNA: TGTGCCAGCAAACGGGCGTCCAGCACAGATACGCAGTATTTT. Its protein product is CASKRASSTDTQYF.